One and the same sample provided the 14 T cell receptor beta chains below, sequenced in a study of T cell changes during pregnancy in multiple sclerosis. This table comes from immunoSEQ multiplex PCR, and its TCRdb copy is limited to in-frame clones, with some not included. The sample contains under 110,000 clones, 85% to 95% of which appear only once. Sequences were derived from peripheral blood, sampled after pregnancy. These receptors all stem from a female donor with multiple sclerosis, enrolled in a pregnancy study.

The gene calls are TRBV6-1 and TRBJ1-3; 8 nucleotides match TRBD1. This CDR3 comprises 14 residues. Germline V gene sequence: CDR1 MNHNS, CDR2 SASEGT. V lost 6 bases to trimming and J lost 4 bases; unmatched junction nucleotides: 5. In DNA form, the CDR3 reads TGTGCCAGCAGACACCAGGGGGCAGGAAACACCATATATTTT. Translation: CASRHQGAGNTIYF.

The chain recombines TRBV7-9 with TRBJ1-1, with D tentatively TRBD1 (5 bases). Between the trimmed V and J ends, which lost 5 bases and 1 base, there was a span of 11 bases. This CDR3 spans 14 amino acids. Germline CDR1 is SEHNR and CDR2 is FQNEAQ (reference sequence). The chain's CDR3 is CASSLSQGNTEAFF. CDR3 in DNA: TGTGCCAGCAGCCTGTCCCAGGGGAACACTGAAGCTTTCTTT.

The chain links TRBV19 to TRBJ1-2, with 7 bases lining up with TRBD1. CDR1 LNHDA and CDR2 SQIVND come from the germline V gene (reference sequence). V shed 3 bases and J 7 bases; nucleotides not matched to a gene: 2. CDR3 length equals 12 residues. CDR3 DNA sequence: TGTGCCAGTAGTATGGGACAGCTTGGCTACACCTTC. Protein sequence: CASSMGQLGYTF.

This chain joins TRBV5-1 and TRBJ2-7; 7 nucleotides agree with TRBD1. V lost 7 bases and J lost 5; bases outside the gene matches: 9. CDR1 SGHRS and CDR2 YFSETQ come from the germline V gene. The CDR3 spans 13 residues. The CDR3 region has the DNA TGCGCCAGCTGCGAGGGGGCCACAAACGAGCAGTACTTC. This translates into CASCEGATNEQYF.

The V call is TRBV30, the J call TRBJ2-2, with 10 bases that match TRBD1. The CDR3 extends over 15 amino acids. From germline, CDR1 is GTSNPN and CDR2 SVGIG (reference sequence). V shed 3 bases, J shed 3 bases, and the junction held 4 bases outside the gene matches. CDR3 protein: CAWRAGTGDTGELFF. CDR3 coding DNA: TGTGCCTGGAGGGCCGGGACAGGGGACACCGGGGAGCTGTTTTTT.

The genes are TRBV19 and TRBJ1-5; no clear D gene. This CDR3 is built from 15 residues. In germline, CDR1 is LNHDA, CDR2 SQIVND (reference sequence). V dropped 1 base and J dropped 3 bases, with 10 bases sitting between them. DNA of the CDR3: TGTGCCAGTAGTATAGTGGCGGAAAACAATCAGCCCCAGCATTTT. It specifies CASSIVAENNQPQHF.

This chain uses TRBV7-9 with TRBJ2-2, with D unclear. CDR3 length: 16 amino acids. Germline CDR1 reads SEHNR; CDR2 reads FQNEAQ (reference sequence). V dropped 1 base and J dropped 2 bases, with 11 bases sitting between them. The CDR3 here is CASSLGWAFNTGELFF. The CDR3 DNA follows: TGTGCCAGCAGCTTAGGGTGGGCATTTAACACCGGGGAGCTGTTTTTT.

The chain carries TRBV14 and TRBJ2-1; 7 bases align to TRBD1. Unmatched junction bases numbered 8, after V lost 4 bases and J lost 5 bases. The germline gives CDR1 SGHDN, CDR2 FVKESK. CDR3 length: 15 residues. The CDR3 DNA is TGTGCCAGCAGCCGGAGACAGGGAGTAGACAATGAGCAGTTCTTC. It encodes CASSRRQGVDNEQFF.

The chain carries TRBV7-9 and TRBJ1-2, with 7 positions matching TRBD1. V was clipped by 1 base and J by 4 bases; unmatched bases: 6. CDR3 length equals 15 residues. CDR1 and CDR2 (germline): SEHNR, FQNEAQ (reference sequence). CDR3 amino acids: CASSLGGGVSYGYTF. CDR3 DNA: TGTGCCAGCAGCTTAGGAGGGGGCGTCTCCTATGGCTACACCTTC.

This chain joins TRBV5-6 and TRBJ2-7; 7 bases are a match to TRBD1. Per the germline V gene, CDR1 is SGHDT and CDR2 is YYEEEE. V was clipped by 4 bases and J by 2 bases; unmatched bases: 6. The length of the CDR3 is 14 residues. CDR3 nucleotides: TGTGCCAGCAGCCCCGGACAGGTCACCTACGAGCAGTACTTC. It yields the protein CASSPGQVTYEQYF.

This chain joins TRBV5-1 and TRBJ2-7, with 8 positions matching TRBD1. Germline CDR1 SGHRS, CDR2 YFSETQ. CDR3 length: 13 amino acids. V lost 7 bases to trimming and J lost 5 bases; unmatched junction nucleotides: 8. CDR3 in amino acids: CASGATGDHEQYF. In DNA form, the CDR3 reads TGCGCCAGCGGGGCGACAGGGGACCACGAGCAGTACTTC.

This rearrangement joins TRBV2 to TRBJ1-5; no clear D. Trimming stripped 7 bases from V and 0 bases from J, with 13 bases between. CDR1 and CDR2 from the germline V gene are SNHLY and FYNNEI. The CDR3 runs 15 residues. The CDR3 bases are TGTGCCAGCAAGTCGTCCAGGAATAGCAATCAGCCCCAGCATTTT. Translated: CASKSSRNSNQPQHF.

The chain employs TRBV30 and TRBJ1-5, with D hard to call. Germline V gives CDR1 GTSNPN, CDR2 SVGIG (reference sequence). The V end lost 2 bases, the J end lost 5 bases, and 10 bases lay between the germline ends. The CDR3 has 13 amino acids. Written as DNA, the CDR3 is TGTGCCTGGAGTCCGCACGCGGATCAGCCCCAGCATTTT. Residues: CAWSPHADQPQHF.

This clone has only a few counts. The gene calls are TRBV14 and TRBJ2-1; tentative D call: TRBD2 (6 bases). Trimming took 8 bases from V and 9 from J, leaving 17 bases between them. CDR3 length: 13 amino acids. Germline-derived CDR1 and CDR2 are SGHDN and FVKESK. CDR3 loop: CASGSWGVGEQFF. The CDR3 bases are TGTGCCAGCGGAAGTTGGGGGGTTGGTGAGCAGTTCTTC.